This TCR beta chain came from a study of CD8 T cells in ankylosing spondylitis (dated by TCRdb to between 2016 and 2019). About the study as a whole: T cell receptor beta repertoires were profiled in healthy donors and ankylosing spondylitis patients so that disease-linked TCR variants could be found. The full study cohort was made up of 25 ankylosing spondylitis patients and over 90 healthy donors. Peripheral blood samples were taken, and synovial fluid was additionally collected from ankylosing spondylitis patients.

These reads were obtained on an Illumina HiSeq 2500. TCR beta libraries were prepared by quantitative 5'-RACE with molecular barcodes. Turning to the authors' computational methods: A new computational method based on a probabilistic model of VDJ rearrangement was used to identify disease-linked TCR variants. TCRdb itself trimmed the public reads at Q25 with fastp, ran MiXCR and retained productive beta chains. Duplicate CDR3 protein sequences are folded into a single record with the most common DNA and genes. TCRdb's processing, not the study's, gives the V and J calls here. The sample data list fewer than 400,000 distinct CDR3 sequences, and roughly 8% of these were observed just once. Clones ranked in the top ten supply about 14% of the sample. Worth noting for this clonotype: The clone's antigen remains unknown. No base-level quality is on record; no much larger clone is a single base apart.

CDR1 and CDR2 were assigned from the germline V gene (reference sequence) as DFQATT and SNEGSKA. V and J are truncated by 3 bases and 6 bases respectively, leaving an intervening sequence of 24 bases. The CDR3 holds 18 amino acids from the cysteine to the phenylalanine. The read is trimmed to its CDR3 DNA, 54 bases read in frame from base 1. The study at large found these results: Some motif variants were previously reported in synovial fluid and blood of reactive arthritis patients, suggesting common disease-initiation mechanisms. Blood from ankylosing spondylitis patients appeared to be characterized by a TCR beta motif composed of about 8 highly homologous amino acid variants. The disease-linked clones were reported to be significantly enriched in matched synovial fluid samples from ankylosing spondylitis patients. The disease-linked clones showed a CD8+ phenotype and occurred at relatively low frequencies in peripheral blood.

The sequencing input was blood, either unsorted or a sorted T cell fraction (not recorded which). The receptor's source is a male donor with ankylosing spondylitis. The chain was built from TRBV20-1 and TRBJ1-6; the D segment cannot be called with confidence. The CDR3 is CSASIPDILGAGNSPLHF. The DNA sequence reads TGCAGTGCTAGTATCCCTGATATCTTGGGTGCTGGTAATTCACCCCTCCACTTT.